This TCR beta chain stems from a study of cytomegalovirus exposure and HLA in healthy donors. PCR amplification relied on 60 Vbeta primers (plus 13 Jbeta primers). The table came from immunoSEQ multiplex PCR; TCRdb's copy has only in-frame clones and leaves some out. This table has around 100,000 clones, around 83% appearing once. About this clone: Antigen unknown.

Study results and limitations: As a later analysis showed, a missense DCLRE1C variant was linked to trimming of TCR beta V- and J-genes. An analysis done earlier found most TCR beta V segments productive about 87% or about 30% of the time. There were reportedly fewer N-insertions in an Asian-associated ancestry cluster than the approximately 670-donor mean, in a later analysis.

The sample taken for sequencing was PBMCs. The sequence derives from a woman between 18 and 29 years old in good health and CMV-seronegative.

CDR3 amino acids: CSVAGDTGELFF. The CDR3 DNA follows: TGCAGCGTTGCCGGGGACACCGGGGAGCTGTTTTTT. The rearrangement uses TRBV29-1 and TRBJ2-2; maybe TRBD2 (5 bases). The CDR3 has 12 residues. Germline-derived CDR1 and CDR2 are SQVTM and ANQGSEA. Trimming left V 4 bases short and J 3 bases short, with 6 bases between.